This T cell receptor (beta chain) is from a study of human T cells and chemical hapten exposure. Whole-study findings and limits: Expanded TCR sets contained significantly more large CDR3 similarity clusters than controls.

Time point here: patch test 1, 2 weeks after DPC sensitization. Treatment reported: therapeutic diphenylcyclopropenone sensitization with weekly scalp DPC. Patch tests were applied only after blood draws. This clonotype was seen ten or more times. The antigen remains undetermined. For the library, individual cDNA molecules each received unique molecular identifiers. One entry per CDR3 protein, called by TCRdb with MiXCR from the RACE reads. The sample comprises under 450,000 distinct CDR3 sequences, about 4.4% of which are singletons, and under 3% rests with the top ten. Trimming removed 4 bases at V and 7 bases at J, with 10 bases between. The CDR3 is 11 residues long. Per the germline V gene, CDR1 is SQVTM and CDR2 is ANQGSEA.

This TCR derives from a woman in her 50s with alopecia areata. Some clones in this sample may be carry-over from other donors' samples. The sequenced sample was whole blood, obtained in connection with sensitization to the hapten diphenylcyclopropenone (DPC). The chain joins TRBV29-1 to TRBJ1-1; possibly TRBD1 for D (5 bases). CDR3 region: CSVVWGIEAFF. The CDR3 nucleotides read TGCAGCGTTGTTTGGGGGATTGAAGCTTTCTTT.